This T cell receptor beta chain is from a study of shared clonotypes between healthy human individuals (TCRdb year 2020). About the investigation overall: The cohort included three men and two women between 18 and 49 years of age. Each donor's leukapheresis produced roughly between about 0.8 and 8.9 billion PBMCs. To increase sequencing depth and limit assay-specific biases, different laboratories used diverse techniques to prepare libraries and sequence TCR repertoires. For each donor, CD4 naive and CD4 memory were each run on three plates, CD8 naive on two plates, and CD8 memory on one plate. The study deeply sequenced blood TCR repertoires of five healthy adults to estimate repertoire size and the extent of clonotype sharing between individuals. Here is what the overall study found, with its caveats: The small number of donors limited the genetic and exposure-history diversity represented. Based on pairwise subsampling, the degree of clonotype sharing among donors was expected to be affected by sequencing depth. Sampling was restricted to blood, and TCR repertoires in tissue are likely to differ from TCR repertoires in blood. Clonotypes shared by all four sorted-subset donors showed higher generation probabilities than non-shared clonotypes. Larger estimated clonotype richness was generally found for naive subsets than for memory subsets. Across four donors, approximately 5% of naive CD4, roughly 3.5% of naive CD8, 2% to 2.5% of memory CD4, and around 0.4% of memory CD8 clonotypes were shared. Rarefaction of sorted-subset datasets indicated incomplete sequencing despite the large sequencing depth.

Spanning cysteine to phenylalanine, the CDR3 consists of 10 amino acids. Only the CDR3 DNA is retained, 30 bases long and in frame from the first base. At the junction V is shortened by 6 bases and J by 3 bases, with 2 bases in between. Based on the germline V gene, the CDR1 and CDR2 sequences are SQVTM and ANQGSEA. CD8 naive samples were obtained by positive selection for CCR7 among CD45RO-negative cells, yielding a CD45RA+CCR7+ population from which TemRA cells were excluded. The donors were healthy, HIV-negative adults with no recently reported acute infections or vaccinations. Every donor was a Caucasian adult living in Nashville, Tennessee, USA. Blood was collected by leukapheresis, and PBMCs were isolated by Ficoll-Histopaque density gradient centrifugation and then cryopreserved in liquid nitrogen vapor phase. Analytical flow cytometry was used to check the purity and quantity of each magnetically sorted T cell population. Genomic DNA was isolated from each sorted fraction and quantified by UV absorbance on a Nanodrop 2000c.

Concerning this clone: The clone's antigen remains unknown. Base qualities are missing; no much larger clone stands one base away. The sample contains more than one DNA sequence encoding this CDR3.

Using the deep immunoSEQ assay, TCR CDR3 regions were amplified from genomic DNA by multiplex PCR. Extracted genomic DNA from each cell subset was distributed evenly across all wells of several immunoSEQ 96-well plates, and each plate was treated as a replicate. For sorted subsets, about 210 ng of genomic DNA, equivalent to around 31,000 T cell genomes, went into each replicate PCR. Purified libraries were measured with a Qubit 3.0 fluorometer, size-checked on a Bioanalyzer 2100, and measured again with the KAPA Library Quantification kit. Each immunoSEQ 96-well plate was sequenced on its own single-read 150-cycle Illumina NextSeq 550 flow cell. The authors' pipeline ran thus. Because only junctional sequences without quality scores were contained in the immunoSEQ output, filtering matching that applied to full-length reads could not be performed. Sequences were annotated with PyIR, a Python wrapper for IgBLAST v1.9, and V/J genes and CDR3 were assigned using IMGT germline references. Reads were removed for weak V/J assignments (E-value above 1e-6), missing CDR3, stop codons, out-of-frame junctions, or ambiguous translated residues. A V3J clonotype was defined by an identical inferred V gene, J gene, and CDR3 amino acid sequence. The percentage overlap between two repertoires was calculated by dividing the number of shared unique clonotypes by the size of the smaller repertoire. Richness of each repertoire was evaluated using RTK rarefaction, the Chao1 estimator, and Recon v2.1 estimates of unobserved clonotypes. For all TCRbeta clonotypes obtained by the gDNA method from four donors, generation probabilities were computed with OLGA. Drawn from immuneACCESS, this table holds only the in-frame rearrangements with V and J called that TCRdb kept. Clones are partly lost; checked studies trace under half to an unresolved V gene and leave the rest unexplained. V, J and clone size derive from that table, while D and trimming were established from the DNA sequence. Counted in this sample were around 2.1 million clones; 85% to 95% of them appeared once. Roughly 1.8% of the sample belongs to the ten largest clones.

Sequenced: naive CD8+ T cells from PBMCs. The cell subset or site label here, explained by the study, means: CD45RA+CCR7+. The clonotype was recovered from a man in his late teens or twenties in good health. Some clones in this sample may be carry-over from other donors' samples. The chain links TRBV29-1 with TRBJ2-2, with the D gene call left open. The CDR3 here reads CSVDTGELFF. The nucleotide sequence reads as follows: TGCAGCGTAGACACCGGGGAGCTGTTTTTT.